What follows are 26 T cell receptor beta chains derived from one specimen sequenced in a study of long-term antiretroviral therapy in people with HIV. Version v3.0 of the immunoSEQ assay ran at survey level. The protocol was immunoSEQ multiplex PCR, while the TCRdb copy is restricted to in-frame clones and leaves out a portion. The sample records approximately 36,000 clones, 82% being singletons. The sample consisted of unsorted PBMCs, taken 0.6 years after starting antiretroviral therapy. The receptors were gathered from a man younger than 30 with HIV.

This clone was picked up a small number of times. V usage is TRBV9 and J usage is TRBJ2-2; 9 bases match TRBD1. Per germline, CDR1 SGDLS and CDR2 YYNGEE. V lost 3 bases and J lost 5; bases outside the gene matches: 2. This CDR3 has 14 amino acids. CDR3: CASSEGQGTGELFF. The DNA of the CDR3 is TGTGCCAGCAGCGAAGGACAGGGGACCGGGGAGCTGTTTTTT.

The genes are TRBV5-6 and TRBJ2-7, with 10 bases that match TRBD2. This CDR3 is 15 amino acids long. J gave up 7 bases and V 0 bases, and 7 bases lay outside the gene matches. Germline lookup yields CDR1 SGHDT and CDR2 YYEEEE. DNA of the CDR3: TGTGCCAGCAGCTTGGGAATACTAGCGGGACGGGAGCAGTACTTC. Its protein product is CASSLGILAGREQYF.

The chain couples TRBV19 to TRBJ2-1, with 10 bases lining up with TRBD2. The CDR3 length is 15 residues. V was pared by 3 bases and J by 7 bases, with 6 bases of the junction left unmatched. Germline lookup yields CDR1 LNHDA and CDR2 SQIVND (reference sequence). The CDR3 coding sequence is TGTGCCAGTAGTATCGTAGCGGGAGGAGGTAATGAGCAGTTCTTC. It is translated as CASSIVAGGGNEQFF.

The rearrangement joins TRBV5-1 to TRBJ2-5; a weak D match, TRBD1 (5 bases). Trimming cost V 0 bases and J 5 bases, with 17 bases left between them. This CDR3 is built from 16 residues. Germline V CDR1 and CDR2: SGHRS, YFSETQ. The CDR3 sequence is CASSLAPPARAETQYF. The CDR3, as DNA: TGCGCCAGCAGCTTGGCACCCCCCGCCAGGGCGGAGACCCAGTACTTC.

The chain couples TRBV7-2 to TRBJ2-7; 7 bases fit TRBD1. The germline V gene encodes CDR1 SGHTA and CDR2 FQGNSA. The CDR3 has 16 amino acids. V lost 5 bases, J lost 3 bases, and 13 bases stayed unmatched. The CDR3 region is CASSPPRPTGFYEQYF. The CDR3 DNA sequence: TGTGCCAGCAGCCCCCCCCGGCCGACAGGGTTCTACGAGCAGTACTTC. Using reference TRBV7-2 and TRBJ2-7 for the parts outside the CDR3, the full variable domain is GAGVSQSPSNKVTEKGKDVELRCDPISGHTALYWYRQSLGQGLEFLIYFQGNSAPDKSGLPSDRFSAERTGGSVSTLTIQRTQQEDSAVYLCASSPPRPTGFYEQYFGPGTRLTVT.

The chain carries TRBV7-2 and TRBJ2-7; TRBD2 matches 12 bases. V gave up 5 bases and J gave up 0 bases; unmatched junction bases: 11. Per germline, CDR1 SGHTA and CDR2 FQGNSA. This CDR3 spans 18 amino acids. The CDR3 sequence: CASSLPGLAGRLSYEQYF. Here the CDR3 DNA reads TGTGCCAGCAGCCTCCCGGGACTAGCGGGTAGACTCTCCTACGAGCAGTACTTC.

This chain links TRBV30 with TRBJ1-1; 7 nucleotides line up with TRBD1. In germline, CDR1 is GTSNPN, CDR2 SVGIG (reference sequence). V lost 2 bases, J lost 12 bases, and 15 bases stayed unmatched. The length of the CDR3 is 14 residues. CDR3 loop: CAWSLKNRTGLTFF. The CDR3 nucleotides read TGTGCCTGGAGTCTAAAAAATAGGACAGGTTTAACTTTCTTT.

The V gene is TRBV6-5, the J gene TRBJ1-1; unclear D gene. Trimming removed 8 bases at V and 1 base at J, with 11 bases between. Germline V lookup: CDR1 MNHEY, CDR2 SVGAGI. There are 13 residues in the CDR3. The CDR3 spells CASRVNKNTEAFF. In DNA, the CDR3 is TGTGCCAGCCGGGTCAACAAGAACACTGAAGCTTTCTTT.

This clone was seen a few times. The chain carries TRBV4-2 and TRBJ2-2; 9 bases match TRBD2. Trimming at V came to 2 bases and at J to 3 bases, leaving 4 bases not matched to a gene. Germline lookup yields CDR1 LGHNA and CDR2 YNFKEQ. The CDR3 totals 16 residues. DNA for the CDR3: TGTGCCAGCAGCCAAAAAGCGGGAGGTCACACCGGGGAGCTGTTTTTT. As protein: CASSQKAGGHTGELFF.

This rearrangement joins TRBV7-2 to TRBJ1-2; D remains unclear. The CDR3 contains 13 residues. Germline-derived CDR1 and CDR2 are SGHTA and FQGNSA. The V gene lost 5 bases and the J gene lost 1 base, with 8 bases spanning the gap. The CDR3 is CASSPQVNYGYTF. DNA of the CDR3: TGTGCCAGCAGCCCCCAGGTTAACTATGGCTACACCTTC.

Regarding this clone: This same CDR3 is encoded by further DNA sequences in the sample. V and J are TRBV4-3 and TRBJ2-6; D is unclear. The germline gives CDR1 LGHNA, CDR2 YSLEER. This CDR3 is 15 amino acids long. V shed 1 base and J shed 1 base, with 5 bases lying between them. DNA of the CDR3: TGCGCCAGCAGCCAAGGGGTATCTGGGGCCAACGTCCTGACTTTC. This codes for CASSQGVSGANVLTF.

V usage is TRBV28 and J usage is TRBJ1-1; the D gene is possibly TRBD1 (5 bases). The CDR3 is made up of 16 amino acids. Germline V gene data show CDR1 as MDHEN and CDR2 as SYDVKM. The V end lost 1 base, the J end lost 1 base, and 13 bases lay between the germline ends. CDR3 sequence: CASSLSGGIRNTEAFF. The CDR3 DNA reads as TGTGCCAGCAGTTTATCCGGGGGGATTCGGAACACTGAAGCTTTCTTT.

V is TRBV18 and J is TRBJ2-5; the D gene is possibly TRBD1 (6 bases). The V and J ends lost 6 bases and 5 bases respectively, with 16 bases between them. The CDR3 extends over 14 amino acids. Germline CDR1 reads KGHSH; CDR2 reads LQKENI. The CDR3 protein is CASSLAGARETQYF. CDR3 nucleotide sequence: TGTGCCAGCTCCCTGGCAGGGGCTCGGGAGACCCAGTACTTC.

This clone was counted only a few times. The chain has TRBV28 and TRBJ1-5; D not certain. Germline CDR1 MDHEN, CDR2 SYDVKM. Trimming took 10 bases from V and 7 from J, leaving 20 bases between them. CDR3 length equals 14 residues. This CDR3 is CATKYESLGQPQHF. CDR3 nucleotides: TGTGCCACCAAATACGAGAGCCTGGGGCAGCCCCAGCATTTT.

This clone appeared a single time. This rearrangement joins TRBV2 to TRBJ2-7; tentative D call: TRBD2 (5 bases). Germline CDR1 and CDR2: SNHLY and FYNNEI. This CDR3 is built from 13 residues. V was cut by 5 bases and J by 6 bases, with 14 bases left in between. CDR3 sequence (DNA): TGTGCCAGCAGTAATAGGGATGCGGGCGAGCAGTACTTC. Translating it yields CASSNRDAGEQYF.

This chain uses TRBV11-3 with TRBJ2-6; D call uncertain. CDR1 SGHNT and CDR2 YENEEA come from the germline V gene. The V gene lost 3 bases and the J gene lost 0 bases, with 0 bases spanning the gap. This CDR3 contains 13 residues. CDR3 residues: CASSFSGANVLTF. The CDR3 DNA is TGTGCCAGCAGCTTCTCTGGGGCCAACGTCCTGACTTTC.

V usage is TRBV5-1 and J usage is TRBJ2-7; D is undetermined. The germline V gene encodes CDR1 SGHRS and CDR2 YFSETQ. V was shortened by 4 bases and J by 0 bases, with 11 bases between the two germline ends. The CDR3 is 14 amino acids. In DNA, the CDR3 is TGCGCCAGCAGCAACCTACCAGGCTCCTACGAGCAGTACTTC. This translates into CASSNLPGSYEQYF. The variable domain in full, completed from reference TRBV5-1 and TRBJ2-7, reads KAGVTQTPRYLIKTRGQQVTLSCSPISGHRSVSWYQQTPGQGLQFLFEYFSETQRNKGNFPGRFSGRQFSNSRSEMNVSTLELGDSALYLCASSNLPGSYEQYFGPGTRLTVT.

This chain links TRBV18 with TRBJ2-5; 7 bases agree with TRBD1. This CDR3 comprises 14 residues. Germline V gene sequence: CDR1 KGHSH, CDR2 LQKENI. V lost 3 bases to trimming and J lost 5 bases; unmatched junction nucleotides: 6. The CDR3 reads CASSPNRGPETQYF. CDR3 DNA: TGTGCCAGCTCACCGAACAGGGGACCGGAGACCCAGTACTTC.

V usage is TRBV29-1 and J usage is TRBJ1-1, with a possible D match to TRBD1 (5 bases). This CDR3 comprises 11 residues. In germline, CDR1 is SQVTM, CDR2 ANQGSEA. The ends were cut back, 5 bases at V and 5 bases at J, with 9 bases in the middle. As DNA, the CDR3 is TGCAGCGTTCCGAGGGGAACTGAAGCTTTCTTT. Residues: CSVPRGTEAFF.

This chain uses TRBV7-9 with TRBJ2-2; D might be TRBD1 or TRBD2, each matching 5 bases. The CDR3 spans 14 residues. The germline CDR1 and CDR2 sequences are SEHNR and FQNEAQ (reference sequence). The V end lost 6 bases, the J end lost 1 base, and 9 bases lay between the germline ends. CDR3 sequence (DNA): TGTGCCAGCAGGGGGGAGAAGAACACCGGGGAGCTGTTTTTT. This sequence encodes CASRGEKNTGELFF.

As DNA, the CDR3 is TGTGCCAGCAGCGGTCCCCTATCCAGGGCCAACGTCCTGACTTTC. The encoded protein is CASSGPLSRANVLTF. The V and J genes are TRBV11-2 and TRBJ2-6; D gene ambiguous. Per the germline V gene, CDR1 is SGHAT and CDR2 is FQNNGV. The CDR3 is made up of 15 amino acids. V was clipped by 5 bases and J by 5 bases, with 13 bases between them.

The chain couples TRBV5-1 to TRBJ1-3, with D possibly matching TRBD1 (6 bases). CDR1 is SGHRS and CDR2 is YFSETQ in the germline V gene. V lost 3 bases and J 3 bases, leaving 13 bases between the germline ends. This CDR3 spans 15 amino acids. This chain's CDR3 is CASSSQGSNGNTIYF. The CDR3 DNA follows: TGCGCCAGCAGCTCTCAGGGGTCTAATGGAAACACCATATATTTT. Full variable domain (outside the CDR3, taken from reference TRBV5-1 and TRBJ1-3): KAGVTQTPRYLIKTRGQQVTLSCSPISGHRSVSWYQQTPGQGLQFLFEYFSETQRNKGNFPGRFSGRQFSNSRSEMNVSTLELGDSALYLCASSSQGSNGNTIYFGEGSWLTVV.

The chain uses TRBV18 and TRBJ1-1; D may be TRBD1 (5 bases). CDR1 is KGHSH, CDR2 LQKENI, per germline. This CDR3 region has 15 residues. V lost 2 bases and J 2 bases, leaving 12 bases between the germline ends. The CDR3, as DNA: TGTGCCAGCTCACCAGGGCAGGGACTAAACACTGAAGCTTTCTTT. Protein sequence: CASSPGQGLNTEAFF.

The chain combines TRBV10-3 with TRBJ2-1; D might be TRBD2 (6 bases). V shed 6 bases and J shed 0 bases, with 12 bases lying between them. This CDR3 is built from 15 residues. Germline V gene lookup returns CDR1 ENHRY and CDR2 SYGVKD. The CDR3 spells CAIRSGRSSYNEQFF. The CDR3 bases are TGTGCCATCAGAAGCGGGCGAAGCTCCTACAATGAGCAGTTCTTC.

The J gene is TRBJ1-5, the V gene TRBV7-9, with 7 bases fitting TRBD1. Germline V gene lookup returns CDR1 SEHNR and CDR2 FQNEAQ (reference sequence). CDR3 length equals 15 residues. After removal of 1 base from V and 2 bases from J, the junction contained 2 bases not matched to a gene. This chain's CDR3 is CASSLEGAGNQPQHF. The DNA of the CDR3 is TGTGCCAGCAGCTTAGAGGGGGCAGGCAATCAGCCCCAGCATTTT.

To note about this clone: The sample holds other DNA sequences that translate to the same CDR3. CDR3 coding DNA: TGTGCCAGCAGCCGAGGGGCTAACTATGGCTACACCTTC. Amino acid sequence: CASSRGANYGYTF. V gene TRBV6-5 combines with J gene TRBJ1-2; maybe TRBD1 (5 bases). From germline, CDR1 is MNHEY and CDR2 SVGAGI. The CDR3 contains 13 residues. Trimming shortened V by 6 bases and J by 0 bases, and 8 bases separated the two germline ends.